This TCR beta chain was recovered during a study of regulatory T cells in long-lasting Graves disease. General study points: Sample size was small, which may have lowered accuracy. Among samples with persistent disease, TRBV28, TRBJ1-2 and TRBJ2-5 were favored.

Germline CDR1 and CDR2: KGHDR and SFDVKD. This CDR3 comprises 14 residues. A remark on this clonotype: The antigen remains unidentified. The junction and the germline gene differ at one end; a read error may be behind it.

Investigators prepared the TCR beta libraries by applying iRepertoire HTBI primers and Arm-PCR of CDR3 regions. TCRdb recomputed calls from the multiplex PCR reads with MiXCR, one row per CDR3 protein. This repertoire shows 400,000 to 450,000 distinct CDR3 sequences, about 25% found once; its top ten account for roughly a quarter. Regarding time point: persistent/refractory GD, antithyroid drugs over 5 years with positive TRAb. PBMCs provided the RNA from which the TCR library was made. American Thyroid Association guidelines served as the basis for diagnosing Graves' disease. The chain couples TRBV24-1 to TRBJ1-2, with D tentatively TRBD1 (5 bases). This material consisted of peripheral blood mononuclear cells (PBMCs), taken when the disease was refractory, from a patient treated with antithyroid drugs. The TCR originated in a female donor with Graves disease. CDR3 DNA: TGTGCCACCTGTGATTTGCAGGGCCGCGGAGGCTACACCTTC. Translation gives CATCDLQGRGGYTF.